This is a list of T cell receptor beta chains from one sample in a study of T-cell memory formation after mild COVID-19. TCRdb passed the 5' RACE reads through MiXCR, listing each CDR3 protein once. Of 45,000 to 65,000 distinct CDR3 sequences in the sample, 9.5% were seen once. Sequencing used PBMCs or a T cell subset sorted from them (not recorded which). These receptors originate from a man younger than 35 who had mild COVID-19 (a few samples of this study predate the infection). Cell type and time point are not known. CDR3s include the opening cysteine and the closing phenylalanine or tryptophan. A D gene is named only where the DNA matches it firmly. Clone size is given for some rows only: seen once, a few or many times, or a class if the clone is expanded.

clone_size	j_call	v_call	d_call	cdr3_aa	cdr3_nt
many	TRBJ2-5	TRBV5-5	TRBD2	CASSPGGIEETQYF	TGTGCCAGCAGCCCGGGGGGAATAGAAGAGACCCAGTACTTC
NA	TRBJ1-3	TRBV5-5	NA	CASSHVPTSGNTIYF	TGTGCCAGCAGCCACGTACCTACCTCTGGAAACACCATATATTTT
few	TRBJ1-1	TRBV7-2	NA	CASSLGPRQAFF	TGTGCCAGCAGCTTAGGGCCAAGGCAAGCTTTCTTT
NA	TRBJ1-2	TRBV15	NA	CATSRADGARANYGYTF	TGTGCCACCAGCAGAGCCGATGGGGCCCGGGCTAACTATGGCTACACCTTC
NA	TRBJ2-1	TRBV7-3	TRBD1	CASSPIPGQGAREQFF	TGTGCCAGCAGCCCCATCCCGGGACAGGGGGCTCGGGAGCAGTTCTTC
NA	TRBJ2-2	TRBV7-2	TRBD2	CASSFNRVAGAGELFF	TGTGCCAGCAGCTTCAACCGGGTAGCGGGGGCCGGGGAGCTGTTTTTT
many	TRBJ1-1	TRBV29-1	NA	CSARVTEAFF	TGCAGCGCCCGGGTCACTGAAGCTTTCTTT
NA	TRBJ1-1	TRBV6-5	NA	CASSYLSGLANTEAFF	TGTGCCAGCAGTTACTTGTCAGGACTGGCGAACACTGAAGCTTTCTTT
few	TRBJ1-1	TRBV5-1	NA	CASSLAAGNPEAFF	TGCGCCAGCAGCTTGGCGGCAGGGAATCCTGAAGCTTTCTTT
NA	TRBJ1-2	TRBV27	NA	CASTSRTAPFRGYGYTF	TGTGCCAGCACCTCGCGGACAGCACCCTTCAGGGGCTATGGCTACACCTTC
few	TRBJ2-3	TRBV7-2	NA	CASSGNFTDTQYF	TGTGCCAGCAGCGGAAACTTCACAGATACGCAGTATTTT
few	TRBJ2-5	TRBV20-1	TRBD2	CSASPRVAGKETQYF	TGCAGTGCTAGTCCCCGCGTAGCGGGGAAAGAGACCCAGTACTTC
few	TRBJ2-1	TRBV11-2	NA	CASSLGVGGSGYNEQFF	TGTGCCAGCAGCTTAGGGGTAGGGGGATCGGGCTACAATGAGCAGTTCTTC
few	TRBJ1-2	TRBV12-3/TRBV12-4	TRBD1	CASSPRDRGYGYTF	TGTGCCAGCAGTCCCCGGGACAGGGGATATGGCTACACCTTC
NA	TRBJ2-2	TRBV5-1	NA	CASSLARANTGELFF	TGCGCCAGCAGCTTGGCCAGGGCAAACACCGGGGAGCTGTTTTTT
few	TRBJ2-1	TRBV7-6	NA	CASSLLGTPLNEQFF	TGTGCCAGCAGCTTATTGGGGACACCCCTCAATGAGCAGTTCTTC
few	TRBJ2-5	TRBV4-1	NA	CASSVGVPPETQYF	TGCGCCAGCAGCGTTGGGGTCCCACCAGAGACCCAGTACTTC
few	TRBJ1-5	TRBV7-2	NA	CASSLVGDQPQHF	TGTGCCAGCAGCTTAGTTGGGGATCAGCCCCAGCATTTT
NA	TRBJ1-6	TRBV7-9	NA	CASSLLIDWTPLHF	TGTGCCAGCAGCTTACTTATTGATTGGACACCCCTCCACTTT
few	TRBJ1-1	TRBV7-3	NA	CASSSGPNTEAFF	TGTGCCAGCAGCTCCGGACCCAACACTGAAGCTTTCTTT
many	TRBJ2-2	TRBV7-2	NA	CASSLFQGGTGELFF	TGTGCCAGCAGCTTATTCCAAGGGGGGACCGGGGAGCTGTTTTTT
NA	TRBJ2-3	TRBV9	NA	CASSVGLGKTDTQYF	TGTGCCAGCAGCGTAGGTCTAGGAAAGACAGATACGCAGTATTTT
few	TRBJ1-2	TRBV5-4	NA	CASSLSQSYGYTF	TGTGCCAGCAGCTTGTCCCAGAGCTATGGCTACACCTTC
NA	TRBJ2-5	TRBV12-3/TRBV12-4	NA	CASRDFQETQYF	TGTGCCAGTAGAGACTTCCAAGAGACCCAGTACTTC
few	TRBJ2-7	TRBV6-2/TRBV6-3	NA	CASSTGMDYEQYF	TGTGCCAGCAGTACGGGGATGGACTACGAGCAGTACTTC
NA	TRBJ1-2	TRBV20-1	NA	CSADWRGNYGYTF	TGCAGTGCTGATTGGCGGGGGAACTATGGCTACACCTTC
many	TRBJ2-3	TRBV7-2	NA	CASSADRTAMVYF	TGTGCCAGCAGCGCAGATAGGACGGCAATGGTGTATTTT
NA	TRBJ2-1	TRBV7-2	NA	CARSPRLEGEQFF	TGTGCCAGGAGCCCTCGGTTAGAGGGTGAGCAGTTCTTC
few	TRBJ1-2	TRBV25-1	NA	CASSERGWGYTF	TGTGCCAGCAGTGAACGGGGCTGGGGCTACACCTTC
NA	TRBJ1-1	TRBV20-1	TRBD1	CSARETTGGGAFF	TGCAGTGCTAGAGAGACGACAGGGGGCGGAGCTTTCTTT
NA	TRBJ2-3	TRBV7-2	NA	CASRGPGDTQYF	TGTGCCAGCAGGGGGCCGGGAGATACGCAGTATTTT
many	TRBJ2-1	TRBV5-1	TRBD2	CASSLLRGVNEQFF	TGCGCCAGCAGCTTATTGCGGGGGGTTAATGAGCAGTTCTTC
NA	TRBJ1-5	TRBV6-2/TRBV6-3	NA	CASSPTDGNQPQHF	TGTGCCAGCAGTCCTACAGATGGCAATCAGCCCCAGCATTTT
NA	TRBJ1-4	TRBV6-2/TRBV6-3	TRBD1	CASSYGRQGANEKLFF	TGTGCCAGCAGTTACGGAAGACAGGGGGCGAATGAAAAACTGTTTTTT
many	TRBJ2-1	TRBV5-1	TRBD2	CASSLVLSGGYEQFF	TGCGCCAGCAGCTTGGTTCTGAGCGGGGGGTATGAGCAGTTCTTC
NA	TRBJ2-1	TRBV6-6	NA	CASSLEPPGEPGYNEQFF	TGTGCCAGCAGCCTCGAACCCCCCGGGGAGCCGGGATACAATGAGCAGTTCTTC
few	TRBJ2-3	TRBV5-6	TRBD2	CASARVAGGPGDTQYF	TGTGCCAGCGCCCGAGTCGCGGGGGGGCCTGGAGATACGCAGTATTTT
few	TRBJ2-2	TRBV5-4	TRBD1	CASRSGQMNTGELFF	TGTGCCAGCAGATCGGGACAGATGAACACCGGGGAGCTGTTTTTT
many	TRBJ2-5	TRBV7-2	TRBD1	CASSSRTGTYETQYF	TGTGCCAGCAGCTCCAGGACAGGGACGTACGAGACCCAGTACTTC
few	TRBJ1-1	TRBV6-4	NA	CASSDSSGNTEAFF	TGTGCCAGCAGTGACTCGTCGGGGAACACTGAAGCTTTCTTT
many	TRBJ2-3	TRBV7-6	NA	CASSPTRASGDTQYF	TGTGCCAGCAGTCCCACTAGGGCCTCAGGAGATACGCAGTATTTT
medium-sized	TRBJ2-1	TRBV5-1	NA	CASSQRGGTGNEQFF	TGCGCCAGCAGCCAGCGGGGGGGGACAGGGAATGAGCAGTTCTTC
NA	TRBJ2-7	TRBV25-1	TRBD2	CASSESPGRGYEQYF	TGTGCCAGCAGTGAGTCACCAGGGAGGGGTTACGAGCAGTACTTC
NA	TRBJ2-7	TRBV9	NA	CASSEGGFSYEQYF	TGTGCCAGCAGCGAGGGGGGCTTCTCCTACGAGCAGTACTTC
few	TRBJ2-4	TRBV3-1	NA	CASSSAEGLNQYF	TGTGCCAGCAGTTCCGCTGAAGGGTTAAATCAGTACTTC
many	TRBJ2-5	TRBV7-2	TRBD2	CASSFAGDETQYF	TGTGCCAGCAGCTTTGCGGGGGATGAGACCCAGTACTTC